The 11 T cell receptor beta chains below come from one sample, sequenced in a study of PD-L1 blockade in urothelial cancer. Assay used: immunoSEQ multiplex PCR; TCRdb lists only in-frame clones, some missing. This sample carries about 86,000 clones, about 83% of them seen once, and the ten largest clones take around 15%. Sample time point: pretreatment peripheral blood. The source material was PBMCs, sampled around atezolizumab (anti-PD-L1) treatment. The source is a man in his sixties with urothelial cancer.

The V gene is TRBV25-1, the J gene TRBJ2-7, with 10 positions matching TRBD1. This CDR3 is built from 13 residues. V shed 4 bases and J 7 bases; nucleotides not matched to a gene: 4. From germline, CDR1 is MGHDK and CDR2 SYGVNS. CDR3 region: CASSGQGAGEQYF. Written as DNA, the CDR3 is TGTGCCAGCAGTGGACAGGGGGCGGGGGAGCAGTACTTC.

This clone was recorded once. This CDR3 reads CAWSPTGTGIGQPQHF. In DNA form, the CDR3 reads TGTGCCTGGAGCCCGACCGGGACAGGGATCGGTCAGCCCCAGCATTTT. V gene TRBV30 combines with J gene TRBJ1-5, with 9 positions matching TRBD1. J gave up 6 bases and V 3 bases, and 12 bases lay outside the gene matches. The germline V gene has CDR1 GTSNPN and CDR2 SVGIG (reference sequence). This CDR3 region has 16 residues.

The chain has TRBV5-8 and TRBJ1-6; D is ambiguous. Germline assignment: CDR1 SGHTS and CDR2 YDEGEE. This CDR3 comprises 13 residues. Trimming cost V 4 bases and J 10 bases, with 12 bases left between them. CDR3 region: CASSRVSWSPLHF. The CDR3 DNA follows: TGTGCCAGCAGCCGAGTAAGCTGGTCACCCCTCCACTTT.

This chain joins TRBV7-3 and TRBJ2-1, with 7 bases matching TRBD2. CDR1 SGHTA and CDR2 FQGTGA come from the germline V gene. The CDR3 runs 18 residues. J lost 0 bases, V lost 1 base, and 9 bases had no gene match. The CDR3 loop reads CASSLIEGGRGSYNEQFF. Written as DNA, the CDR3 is TGTGCCAGCAGCTTAATTGAGGGCGGGAGAGGCTCCTACAATGAGCAGTTCTTC.

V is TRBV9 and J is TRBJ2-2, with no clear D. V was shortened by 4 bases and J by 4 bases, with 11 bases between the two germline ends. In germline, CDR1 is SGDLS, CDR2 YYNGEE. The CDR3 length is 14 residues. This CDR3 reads CASSPPPSTGELFF. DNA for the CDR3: TGTGCCAGCAGCCCTCCCCCGAGCACCGGGGAGCTGTTTTTT.

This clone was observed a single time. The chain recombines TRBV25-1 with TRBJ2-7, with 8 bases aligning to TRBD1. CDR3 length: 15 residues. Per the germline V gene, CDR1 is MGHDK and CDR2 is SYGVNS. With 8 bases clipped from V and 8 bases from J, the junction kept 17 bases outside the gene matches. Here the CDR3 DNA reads TGTGCCAGCGAGCAGTGGGGACAGGCGGTAACTAAGCAGTACTTC. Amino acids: CASEQWGQAVTKQYF.

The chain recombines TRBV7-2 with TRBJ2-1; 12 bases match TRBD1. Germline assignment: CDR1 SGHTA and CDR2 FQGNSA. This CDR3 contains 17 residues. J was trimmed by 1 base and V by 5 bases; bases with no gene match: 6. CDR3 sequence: CASSVRDRGHSYNEQFF. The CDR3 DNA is TGTGCCAGCAGCGTCCGGGACAGGGGGCATTCCTACAATGAGCAGTTCTTC.

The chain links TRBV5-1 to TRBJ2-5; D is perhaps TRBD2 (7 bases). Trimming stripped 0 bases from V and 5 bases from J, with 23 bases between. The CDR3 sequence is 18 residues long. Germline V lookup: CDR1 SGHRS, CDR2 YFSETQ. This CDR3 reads CASSLGGGSSGPGETQYF. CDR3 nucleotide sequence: TGCGCCAGCAGCTTGGGGGGGGGCTCTAGCGGACCAGGGGAGACCCAGTACTTC. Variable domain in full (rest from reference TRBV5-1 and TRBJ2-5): KAGVTQTPRYLIKTRGQQVTLSCSPISGHRSVSWYQQTPGQGLQFLFEYFSETQRNKGNFPGRFSGRQFSNSRSEMNVSTLELGDSALYLCASSLGGGSSGPGETQYFGPGTRLLVL.

CDR3: CASSPGGMNTEAFF. CDR3 in DNA: TGTGCCAGCAGCCCGGGGGGGATGAACACTGAAGCTTTCTTT. This chain uses TRBV7-2 with TRBJ1-1; D might be TRBD1 (5 bases). This CDR3 has 14 residues. Trimming shortened V by 5 bases and J by 0 bases, and 10 bases separated the two germline ends. Germline V gives CDR1 SGHTA, CDR2 FQGNSA.

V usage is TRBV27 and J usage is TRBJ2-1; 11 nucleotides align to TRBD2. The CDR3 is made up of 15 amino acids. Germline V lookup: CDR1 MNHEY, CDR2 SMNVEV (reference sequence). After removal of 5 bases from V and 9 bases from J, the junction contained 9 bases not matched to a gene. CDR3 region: CASSQLAGVQGEQFF. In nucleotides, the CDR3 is TGTGCCAGCAGTCAACTAGCGGGAGTCCAAGGTGAGCAGTTCTTC.

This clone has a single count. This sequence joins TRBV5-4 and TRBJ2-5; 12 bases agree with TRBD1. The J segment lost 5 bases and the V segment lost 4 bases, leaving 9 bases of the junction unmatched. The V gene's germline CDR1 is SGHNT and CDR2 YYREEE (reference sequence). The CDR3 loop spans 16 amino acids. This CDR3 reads CASSRPGQGAIETQYF. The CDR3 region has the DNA TGTGCCAGCAGCCGTCCGGGACAGGGGGCTATCGAGACCCAGTACTTC. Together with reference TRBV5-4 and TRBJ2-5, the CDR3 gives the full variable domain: ETGVTQSPTHLIKTRGQQVTLRCSSQSGHNTVSWYQQALGQGPQFIFQYYREEENGRGNFPPRFSGLQFPNYSSELNVNALELDDSALYLCASSRPGQGAIETQYFGPGTRLLVL.